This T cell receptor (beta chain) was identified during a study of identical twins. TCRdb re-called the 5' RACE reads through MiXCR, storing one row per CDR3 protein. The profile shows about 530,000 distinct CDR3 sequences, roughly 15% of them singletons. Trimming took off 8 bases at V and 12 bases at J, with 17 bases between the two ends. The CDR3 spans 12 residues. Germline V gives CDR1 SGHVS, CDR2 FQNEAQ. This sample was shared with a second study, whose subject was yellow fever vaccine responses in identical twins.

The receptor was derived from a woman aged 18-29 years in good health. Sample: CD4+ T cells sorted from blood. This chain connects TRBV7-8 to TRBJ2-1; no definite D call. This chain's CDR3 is CASSAVLGPQFF. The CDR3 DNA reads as TGTGCCAGCTCCGCCGTCCTCGGACCGCAGTTCTTC.